What follows is one T cell receptor (beta chain) and its context. The CDR3 has 15 amino acids. Germline assignment: CDR1 LNHDA and CDR2 SQIVND (reference sequence). Deletions cut 6 bases from V and 0 bases from J, with 15 bases between. The authors' processing: Nucleated cell number was recorded as an estimate derived from reference gene primer amplification. Here immunoSEQ multiplex PCR was the method, and the copy in TCRdb shows in-frame clones only, minus some. V, J and clone size derive from that table, while D and trimming were established from the DNA sequence. This sample has 150,000 to 200,000 clones; 70% to 90% occur once, and the top ten carry about 10%. These data come from a study of blood T cell repertoires in COVID-19. Study summary: The United States, Italy and Spain were the sources of the acute and convalescent COVID-19 samples. Nucleic acid was either cDNA or gDNA, and it came from T cells, B-cell-depleted T cells, or PBMCs.

The V call is TRBV19, the J call TRBJ2-7; TRBD1 is a possible D gene (6 bases). The sample comprised peripheral blood. The receptor was isolated from a human donor with active or convalescent COVID-19. The donor label of this sample is uncertain. CDR3 residues: CASSQTGRTSYEQYF. The CDR3, as DNA: TGTGCCAGTAGCCAGACAGGCCGCACCTCCTACGAGCAGTACTTC.